This T cell receptor beta chain appears in the sequencing data of a study of CD8+ T cells in alopecia areata. On this clone: Antigen unknown.

Overall study results and limits: Higher clonality and more expanded CD8+ clones appeared in lesional than normal scalp. Sequencing of scalp samples also captures resident alphabeta T cells of normal skin.

Researchers picked out CD4+ and CD8+ T cells from PBMCs by sorting. RNA extraction was followed by reverse transcription into cDNA, which acted as the sequencing template. Only in-frame clones appear in the TCRdb table, and some are missing; sequencing was by immunoSEQ multiplex PCR. Found here are around 210,000 clones, roughly three fifths of them singletons; the top ten hold under 5%. The receptor comes from a human donor in good health. The sample comprised CD8+ T cells sorted from blood.

This chain's CDR3 is CSVKGGSFYEQYF. The CDR3 DNA sequence: TGCAGCGTTAAAGGAGGCAGCTTCTACGAGCAGTACTTC. The rearrangement uses TRBV29-1 and TRBJ2-7, with D possibly TRBD2 on 5 matching bases. The CDR3 covers 13 residues. Germline-derived CDR1 and CDR2 are SQVTM and ANQGSEA. V lost 5 bases, J lost 3 bases, and 14 bases lay in between.